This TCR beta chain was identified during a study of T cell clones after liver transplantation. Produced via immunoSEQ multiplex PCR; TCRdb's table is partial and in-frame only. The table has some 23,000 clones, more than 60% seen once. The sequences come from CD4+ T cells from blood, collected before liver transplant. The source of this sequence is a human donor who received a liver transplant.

Here the CDR3 reads CASSLDRTAGTGELFF. The CDR3 DNA reads TGTGCCAGCAGCTTAGATCGGACAGCGGGGACCGGGGAGCTGTTTTTT. V and J are TRBV11-2 and TRBJ2-2, with a possible D match to TRBD2 (7 bases). V lost 0 bases and J lost 5, with 13 bases in between. Germline CDR1 reads SGHAT; CDR2 reads FQNNGV. The CDR3 covers 16 residues. Full variable domain (remainder filled in from reference TRBV11-2 and TRBJ2-2): EAGVAQSPRYKIIEKRQSVAFWCNPISGHATLYWYQQILGQGPKLLIQFQNNGVVDDSQLPKDRFSAERLKGVDSTLKIQPAKLEDSAVYLCASSLDRTAGTGELFFGEGSRLTVL.